A single sample is the source of the 30 T cell receptor beta chains below, sequenced in a study of CD4 T cells in relation to SARS-CoV-2 and coronaviruses. Antigens of these TCRs are unknown. Unexposed donor CD4+ T cells date from about 2011-2019, before the COVID-19 pandemic. The cells were cultured for under twelve days before CD4+ T cells were isolated. Measured with immunoSEQ multiplex PCR; TCRdb has only the in-frame clones, and not every one. The table shows some 23,000 clones, with more than 70% occurring only once. Source material: CD4+ T cells from PBMCs, cultured in vitro. These receptors originate from a human donor in good health.

This clone was observed a handful of times. The chain joins TRBV13 to TRBJ2-7; TRBD2 agrees at 10 bases. Germline V gene lookup returns CDR1 PRHDT and CDR2 FYEKMQ (reference sequence). This CDR3 is built from 17 residues. The J segment lost 0 bases and the V segment lost 2 bases, leaving 7 bases of the junction unmatched. The CDR3 DNA is TGTGCCAGCAGCTTATATCGGACTAGCGGCAGCTCCTACGAGCAGTACTTC. As protein: CASSLYRTSGSSYEQYF.

The chain couples TRBV20-1 to TRBJ2-5; D remains ambiguous. CDR1 is DFQATT and CDR2 is SNEGSKA in the germline V gene (reference sequence). The CDR3 consists of 12 residues. Trimming left V 3 bases short and J 1 base short, with 6 bases between. The CDR3 DNA reads TGCAGTGCTAGTATCGGCCAAGAGACCCAGTACTTC. It specifies CSASIGQETQYF.

V and J are TRBV5-1 and TRBJ2-1; D perhaps matches TRBD2 (5 bases). The germline V and J ends were trimmed by 5 bases and 0 bases, with 12 bases remaining between them. The CDR3 contains 15 residues. Germline-derived CDR1 and CDR2 are SGHRS and YFSETQ. For the CDR3, the DNA is TGCGCCAGCAGAAACGAGCGGAGCTCCTACAATGAGCAGTTCTTC. Translation gives CASRNERSSYNEQFF.

This chain links TRBV2 with TRBJ2-1, with D maybe TRBD1 (6 bases). Germline lookup yields CDR1 SNHLY and CDR2 FYNNEI. The CDR3 is 14 amino acids. Trimming took off 7 bases at V and 0 bases at J, with 10 bases between the two ends. CDR3 bases: TGTGCCAGCACCGGACAGTCCTCCTACAATGAGCAGTTCTTC. Its protein product is CASTGQSSYNEQFF.

The chain has TRBV7-8 and TRBJ2-2; D tentatively reads TRBD1 or TRBD2 (5 bases each). V was clipped by 4 bases and J by 8 bases, with 17 bases between them. The CDR3 runs to 15 residues. In germline, CDR1 is SGHVS, CDR2 FQNEAQ. Written as DNA, the CDR3 is TGTGCCAGCAGCTCGGGGCGGACTCAGACAGGGGAGCTGTTTTTT. Its translation is CASSSGRTQTGELFF.

This clone was detected once. CDR3 coding DNA: TGTGCCAGCTCCCACGGGGTGGCCCAAGAGACCCAGTACTTC. It specifies CASSHGVAQETQYF. The chain joins TRBV18 to TRBJ2-5; tentative D call: TRBD2 (5 bases). There are 14 residues in the CDR3. Germline assignment: CDR1 KGHSH and CDR2 LQKENI. Trimming stripped 6 bases from V and 1 base from J, with 12 bases between. The variable domain in full, with the rest retrieved from reference TRBV18 and TRBJ2-5, is NAGVMQNPRHLVRRRGQEARLRCSPMKGHSHVYWYRQLPEEGLKFMVYLQKENIIDESGMPKERFSAEFPKEGPSILRIQQVVRGDSAAYFCASSHGVAQETQYFGPGTRLLVL.

The CDR3 spells CAWSQQDSGNEQFF. In nucleotides, the CDR3 is TGTGCCTGGAGTCAACAAGATTCAGGCAATGAGCAGTTCTTC. This sequence joins TRBV30 and TRBJ2-1; D unresolved. The CDR3 spans 14 residues. Germline values: CDR1 GTSNPN, CDR2 SVGIG (reference sequence). Trimming took off 2 bases at V and 6 bases at J, with 14 bases between the two ends.

The chain is built from TRBV5-1 and TRBJ2-5; D may correspond to TRBD1 or TRBD2 (5 bases each). The CDR3 totals 17 residues. Per the germline V gene, CDR1 is SGHRS and CDR2 is YFSETQ. Trimming pared 3 bases from V and 4 bases from J, leaving 22 bases between. As DNA, the CDR3 is TGCGCCAGCAGCTACAACCCTCCGGGACCTCAACCAGAGACCCAGTACTTC. It translates to CASSYNPPGPQPETQYF.

CDR3 sequence: CASSYISAGGTDTQYF. The CDR3 region has the DNA TGTGCCAGCAGTTACATCTCGGCGGGAGGCACAGATACGCAGTATTTT. J is TRBJ2-3 and V is TRBV6-5; TRBD2 agrees at 7 bases. The trim removed 2 bases at V and 1 base at J, leaving 6 bases unmatched. The CDR3 has 16 amino acids. Germline CDR1 reads MNHEY; CDR2 reads SVGAGI.

This chain uses TRBV18 with TRBJ2-5, with D perhaps TRBD2 (5 bases). V was shortened by 4 bases and J by 2 bases, with 14 bases between the two germline ends. Germline V gene data show CDR1 as KGHSH and CDR2 as LQKENI. The CDR3 length is 15 residues. The CDR3 nucleotides are TGTGCCAGCTCACTACAAGGGAGCTTACAAGAGACCCAGTACTTC. Amino acids: CASSLQGSLQETQYF.

The V gene is TRBV7-3, the J gene TRBJ2-2, with 10 bases fitting TRBD2. Germline V gives CDR1 SGHTA, CDR2 FQGTGA. Trimming took 2 bases from V and 3 from J; bases not matched to a gene: 6. There are 17 residues in the CDR3. CDR3: CASSLLPGLAYTGELFF. CDR3 nucleotides: TGTGCCAGCAGCTTACTTCCGGGACTAGCGTACACCGGGGAGCTGTTTTTT.

This clone has only a few counts. The chain uses TRBV2 and TRBJ2-7; D not resolved. Germline CDR1 SNHLY, CDR2 FYNNEI. The CDR3 covers 11 residues. V lost 6 bases and J lost 4, with 7 bases in between. CDR3 sequence (DNA): TGTGCCAGCAGAGGGATTTACGAGCAGTACTTC. Translated: CASRGIYEQYF.

This sequence joins TRBV9 and TRBJ1-2; 8 bases map to TRBD1. The CDR3 totals 16 residues. Germline CDR1 reads SGDLS; CDR2 reads YYNGEE. V trimming: 3 bases; J trimming: 2 bases; junction bases outside the gene matches: 9. This CDR3 is CASSGWTGNANYGYTF. The DNA for the CDR3 is TGTGCCAGCAGCGGATGGACAGGGAACGCGAACTATGGCTACACCTTC.

This rearrangement joins TRBV5-1 to TRBJ2-1; D could derive from TRBD1 or TRBD2 (5 bases each). The ends were cut back, 4 bases at V and 1 base at J, with 27 bases in the middle. Germline V gene data show CDR1 as SGHRS and CDR2 as YFSETQ. The CDR3 runs to 20 residues. CDR3 in amino acids: CASSRLGGTDHRESYNEQFF. Here the CDR3 DNA reads TGCGCCAGCAGCCGCTTAGGTGGGACCGACCATAGGGAGTCCTACAATGAGCAGTTCTTC. The entire variable domain, with the rest obtained from reference TRBV5-1 and TRBJ2-1, is as follows: KAGVTQTPRYLIKTRGQQVTLSCSPISGHRSVSWYQQTPGQGLQFLFEYFSETQRNKGNFPGRFSGRQFSNSRSEMNVSTLELGDSALYLCASSRLGGTDHRESYNEQFFGPGTRLTVL.

This clone was seen just once. This chain connects TRBV5-1 to TRBJ2-2; D possibly uses TRBD1 or TRBD2 (5 bases each). Germline V lookup: CDR1 SGHRS, CDR2 YFSETQ. Trimming pared 0 bases from V and 4 bases from J, leaving 10 bases between. CDR3 size: 15 residues. Here the CDR3 reads CASSLGAGTTGELFF. CDR3 coding DNA: TGCGCCAGCAGCTTGGGGGCAGGGACCACCGGGGAGCTGTTTTTT.

This clone occurred once. The chain uses TRBV9 and TRBJ2-5; D may be TRBD2 (5 bases). The CDR3 is made up of 14 amino acids. The V end lost 3 bases, the J end lost 5 bases, and 14 bases lay between the germline ends. Germline V gene lookup returns CDR1 SGDLS and CDR2 YYNGEE. The CDR3 DNA reads as TGTGCCAGCAGCGCCGGGATAGGGTGGGAGACCCAGTACTTC. Its protein is CASSAGIGWETQYF. Full variable domain (remainder filled in from reference TRBV9 and TRBJ2-5): DSGVTQTPKHLITATGQRVTLRCSPRSGDLSVYWYQQSLDQGLQFLIQYYNGEERAKGNILERFSAQQFPDLHSELNLSSLELGDSALYFCASSAGIGWETQYFGPGTRLLVL.

This clone appeared once. The chain is built from TRBV28 and TRBJ1-5; possible D gene TRBD1, 5 bases. The CDR3 totals 18 residues. Trimming removed 2 bases at V and 4 bases at J, with 21 bases between. CDR1 and CDR2 (germline): MDHEN, SYDVKM. In DNA, the CDR3 is TGTGCCAGCAGTTTAGGCAGGGCCTTCAAAGAAATGAATCAGCCCCAGCATTTT. It yields the protein CASSLGRAFKEMNQPQHF. Drawing the rest from reference TRBV28 and TRBJ1-5, the complete variable domain is DVKVTQSSRYLVKRTGEKVFLECVQDMDHENMFWYRQDPGLGLRLIYFSYDVKMKEKGDIPEGYSVSREKKERFSLILESASTNQTSMYLCASSLGRAFKEMNQPQHFGDGTRLSIL.

The table lists this clone with a few counts. The chain carries TRBV11-2 and TRBJ1-6; D is unclear. Germline lookup yields CDR1 SGHAT and CDR2 FQNNGV. CDR3 length: 13 residues. V was cut by 0 bases and J by 7 bases, with 4 bases left in between. The CDR3 region has the DNA TGTGCCAGCAGCTTAGAAGACAATTCACCCCTCCACTTT. It is translated as CASSLEDNSPLHF.

This clone occurred a few times. This rearrangement joins TRBV9 to TRBJ2-2; 8 bases match TRBD1. V trimming: 7 bases; J trimming: 2 bases; junction bases outside the gene matches: 7. Germline V gene sequence: CDR1 SGDLS, CDR2 YYNGEE. The CDR3 sequence is 15 residues long. The chain's CDR3 is CASREGTGNTGELFF. The CDR3 nucleotides are TGTGCCAGCCGTGAAGGGACAGGAAACACCGGGGAGCTGTTTTTT.

The chain combines TRBV11-2 with TRBJ2-2; D unclear. V lost 2 bases to trimming and J lost 4 bases, with 11 bases between them. The CDR3 runs 15 residues. The germline CDR1 and CDR2 sequences are SGHAT and FQNNGV. CDR3 coding DNA: TGTGCCAGCAGCTTATATGAGCTTAGCACCGGGGAGCTGTTTTTT. Protein sequence: CASSLYELSTGELFF.

The genes are TRBV7-2 and TRBJ2-7; no definite D call. There are 12 residues in the CDR3. V lost 3 bases, J lost 6 bases, and 9 bases lay in between. CDR1 is SGHTA, CDR2 FQGNSA, per germline. Here the CDR3 DNA reads TGTGCCAGCAGCTTGAGTCTAGTCGAGCAGTACTTC. Translating it yields CASSLSLVEQYF.

This rearrangement joins TRBV24-1 to TRBJ2-1, with D perhaps assigned TRBD1 or TRBD2 (5 bases each). The CDR3 loop spans 14 amino acids. The ends were cut back, 4 bases at V and 10 bases at J, with 16 bases in the middle. From germline, CDR1 is KGHDR and CDR2 SFDVKD. This chain's CDR3 is CATSDTGPKREQFF. CDR3 bases: TGTGCCACCAGTGACACGGGACCTAAAAGGGAGCAGTTCTTC.

The J gene is TRBJ2-1, the V gene TRBV7-3; D not certain. CDR1 is SGHTA, CDR2 FQGTGA, per germline. V dropped 0 bases and J dropped 4 bases, with 4 bases sitting between them. CDR3 length: 13 residues. The CDR3 is CASSLTDYNEQFF. In nucleotides, the CDR3 is TGTGCCAGCAGCTTAACCGATTACAATGAGCAGTTCTTC.

This clone was detected only a few times. The rearrangement joins TRBV7-3 to TRBJ2-3; D is undetermined. CDR1 SGHTA and CDR2 FQGTGA come from the germline V gene. V was pared by 5 bases and J by 4 bases, with 7 bases between. CDR3 length equals 12 residues. CDR3 residues: CASSLSSDTQYF. The CDR3 DNA reads TGTGCCAGCAGCCTGAGTTCAGATACGCAGTATTTT. Full variable domain (missing parts from reference TRBV7-3 and TRBJ2-3): GAGVSQTPSNKVTEKGKYVELRCDPISGHTALYWYRQSLGQGPEFLIYFQGTGAADDSGLPNDRFFAVRPEGSVSTLKIQRTERGDSAVYLCASSLSSDTQYFGPGTRLTVL.

The chain couples TRBV6-1 to TRBJ1-5; a possible D gene is TRBD1 (5 bases). Trimming removed 3 bases from V and 7 bases from J, with 13 bases in between. Per germline, CDR1 MNHNS and CDR2 SASEGT. The length of the CDR3 is 14 residues. CDR3 residues: CASSDQGVGQPQHF. The CDR3 nucleotides are TGTGCCAGCAGTGATCAGGGAGTAGGGCAGCCCCAGCATTTT.

The V gene is TRBV25-1, the J gene TRBJ1-4, with D unclear. This CDR3 comprises 16 residues. Germline CDR1 and CDR2: MGHDK and SYGVNS. Trimming removed 5 bases at V and 0 bases at J, with 13 bases between. The CDR3 nucleotides are TGTGCCAGCAGTCCGCCTAGGAGTTCAACTAATGAAAAACTGTTTTTT. As protein: CASSPPRSSTNEKLFF.

This clone is labeled as medium-sized. The chain is built from TRBV5-5 and TRBJ2-1; 7 nucleotides match TRBD1. Per the germline V gene, CDR1 is SGHKS and CDR2 is YYEKEE (reference sequence). This CDR3 region has 15 residues. Trimming cost V 4 bases and J 0 bases; bases outside gene matches: 4. The DNA of the CDR3 is TGTGCCAGCAGCATCAGGGACAGCTCCTACAATGAGCAGTTCTTC. As protein: CASSIRDSSYNEQFF.

The chain combines TRBV15 with TRBJ2-3, with 7 bases matching TRBD2. The germline V gene has CDR1 LNHNV and CDR2 YYDKDF (reference sequence). V lost 5 bases, J lost 0 bases, and 8 bases stayed unmatched. The CDR3 totals 16 residues. CDR3 nucleotides: TGTGCCACCAGCTACGGACTAGTTGGTAGCACAGATACGCAGTATTTT. The encoded protein is CATSYGLVGSTDTQYF.

This clone was recorded a few times. V and J are TRBV20-1 and TRBJ2-1; no definite D call. The CDR3 totals 9 residues. Germline CDR1 is DFQATT and CDR2 is SNEGSKA (reference sequence). Here the CDR3 reads CSSEREQFF. The CDR3 DNA follows: TGCAGCTCCGAAAGGGAGCAGTTCTTC.

The chain couples TRBV4-2 to TRBJ2-7, with 12 nucleotides matching TRBD1. The germline V gene has CDR1 LGHNA and CDR2 YNFKEQ. The V and J ends lost 0 bases and 3 bases, in that order; junction bases with no gene match: 6. This CDR3 has 17 residues. In DNA, the CDR3 is TGTGCCAGCAGCCAAGATAGCGGGACAGGGGGCCTCTACGAGCAGTACTTC. Translating it yields CASSQDSGTGGLYEQYF.